The entry that follows covers one TCR beta chain sequence. Its antigen is undetermined. The missing CDR3 end, 3 residues past where the read stops, is filled in from the germline J gene. These data are taken from a study of T cells in women clearing cervical HPV infection. Background on the study: HLA type stays a possible confounder, typing being limited. Study outcomes and limitations: A classifier using richness and V gene abundances reached an AUC of about 0.83. TRBV6-7 abundance was lower in cases than controls (around 0.1% versus 0.15%).

The CDR3 extends over 12 amino acids. Germline CDR1 LNHDA, CDR2 SQIVND (reference sequence). The method was immunoSEQ multiplex PCR; TCRdb's version includes in-frame clones alone and lacks a portion of them. Here the sample table reports around 33,000 clones. Sequencing was performed on blood buffy coat. The TCR was taken from a woman between 18 and 70 years old with a cervical HPV16 infection that either progressed to CIN3+ or cleared (not recorded which). The V gene is TRBV19, the J gene TRBJ1-2, with a weak D call TRBD1 (6 bases). CDR3 amino acids: CASGHLQGQYTF. The sequenced CDR3 bases are TGTGCCAGTGGGCATCTACAGGGTCAG.